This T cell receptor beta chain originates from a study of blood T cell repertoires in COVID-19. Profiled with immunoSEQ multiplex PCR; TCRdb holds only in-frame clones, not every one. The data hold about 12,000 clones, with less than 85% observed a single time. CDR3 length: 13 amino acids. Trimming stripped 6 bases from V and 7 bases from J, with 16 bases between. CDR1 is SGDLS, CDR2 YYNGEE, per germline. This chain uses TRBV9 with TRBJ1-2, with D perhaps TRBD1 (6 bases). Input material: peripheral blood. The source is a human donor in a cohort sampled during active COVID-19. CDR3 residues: CASTPQGFSGYTF. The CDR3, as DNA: TGTGCCAGCACCCCACAGGGATTCTCTGGCTACACCTTC.